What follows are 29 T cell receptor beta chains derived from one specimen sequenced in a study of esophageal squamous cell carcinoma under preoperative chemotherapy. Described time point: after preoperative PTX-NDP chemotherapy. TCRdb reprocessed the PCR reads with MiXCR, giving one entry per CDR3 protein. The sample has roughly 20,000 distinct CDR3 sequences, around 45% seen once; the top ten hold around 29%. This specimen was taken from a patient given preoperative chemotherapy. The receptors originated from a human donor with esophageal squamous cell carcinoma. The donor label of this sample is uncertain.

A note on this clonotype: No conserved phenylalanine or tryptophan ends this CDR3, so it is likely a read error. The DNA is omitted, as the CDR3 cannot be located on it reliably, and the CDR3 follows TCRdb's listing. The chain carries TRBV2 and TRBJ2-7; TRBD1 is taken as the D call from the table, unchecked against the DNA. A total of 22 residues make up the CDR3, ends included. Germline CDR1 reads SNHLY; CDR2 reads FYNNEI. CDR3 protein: CSSSGLTLCWHGLAPVYLGGAA.

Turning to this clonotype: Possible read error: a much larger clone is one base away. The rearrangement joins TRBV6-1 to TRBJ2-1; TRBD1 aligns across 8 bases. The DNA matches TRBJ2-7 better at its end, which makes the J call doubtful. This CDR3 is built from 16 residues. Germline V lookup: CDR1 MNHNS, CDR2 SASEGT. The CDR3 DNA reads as TGTGCCAGCAGTGAAGCGGCAGGGGGCTCCTACAATGAGCAGTACTTC. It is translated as CASSEAAGGSYNEQYF.

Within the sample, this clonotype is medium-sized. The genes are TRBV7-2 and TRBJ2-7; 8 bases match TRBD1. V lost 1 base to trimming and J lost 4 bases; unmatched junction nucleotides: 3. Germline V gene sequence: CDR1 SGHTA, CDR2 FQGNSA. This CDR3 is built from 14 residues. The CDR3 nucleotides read TGTGCCAGCAGCTTAGACCAGGGGGCTTACGAGCAGTACTTC. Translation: CASSLDQGAYEQYF.

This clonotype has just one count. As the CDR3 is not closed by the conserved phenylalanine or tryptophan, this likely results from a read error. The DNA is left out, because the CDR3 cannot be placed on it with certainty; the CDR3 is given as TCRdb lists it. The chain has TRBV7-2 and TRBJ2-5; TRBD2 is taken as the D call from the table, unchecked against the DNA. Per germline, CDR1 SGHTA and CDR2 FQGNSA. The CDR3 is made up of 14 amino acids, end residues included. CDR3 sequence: CASSPTGEKATQYL.

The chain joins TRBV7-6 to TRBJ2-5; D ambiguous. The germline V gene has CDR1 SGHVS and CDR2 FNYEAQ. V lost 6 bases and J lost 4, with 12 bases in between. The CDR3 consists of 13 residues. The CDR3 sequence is CASRRVVGETQYF. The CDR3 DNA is TGTGCCAGCAGACGTGTGGTTGGAGAGACCCAGTACTTC.

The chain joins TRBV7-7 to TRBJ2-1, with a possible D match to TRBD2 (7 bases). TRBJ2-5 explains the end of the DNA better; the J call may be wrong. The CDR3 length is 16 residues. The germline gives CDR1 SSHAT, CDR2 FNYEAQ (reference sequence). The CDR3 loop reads CASSLGSLGGGETQYF. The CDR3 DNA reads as TGTGCCAGCAGCTTAGGGTCCTTAGGGGGGGGAGAGACCCAGTACTTC.

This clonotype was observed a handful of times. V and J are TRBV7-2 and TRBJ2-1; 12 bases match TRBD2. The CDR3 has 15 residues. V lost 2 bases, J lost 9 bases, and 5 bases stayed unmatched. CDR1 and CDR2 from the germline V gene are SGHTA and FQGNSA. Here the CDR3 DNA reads TGTGCCAGCAGCTTACTAGCGGGGGGGCAAGGTGAGCAGTTCTTC. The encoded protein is CASSLLAGGQGEQFF.

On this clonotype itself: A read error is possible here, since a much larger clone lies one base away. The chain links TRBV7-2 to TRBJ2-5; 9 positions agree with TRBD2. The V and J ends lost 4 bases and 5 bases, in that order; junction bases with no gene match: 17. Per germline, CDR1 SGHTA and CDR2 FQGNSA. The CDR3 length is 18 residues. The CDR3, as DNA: TGTGCCAGCAGCTATACAGGCCTGGCGGGGGGGCTCAAGGAGACCCAGTACTTC. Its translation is CASSYTGLAGGLKETQYF.

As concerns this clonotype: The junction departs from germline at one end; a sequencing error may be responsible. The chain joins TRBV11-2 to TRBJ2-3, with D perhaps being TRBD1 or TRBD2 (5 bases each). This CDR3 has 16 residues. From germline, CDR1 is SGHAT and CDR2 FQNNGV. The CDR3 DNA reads TGTGCGTGCAGCCCGTCGGGGCTCTGCACCACAGATATGCAGTATTTC. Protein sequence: CACSPSGLCTTDMQYF.

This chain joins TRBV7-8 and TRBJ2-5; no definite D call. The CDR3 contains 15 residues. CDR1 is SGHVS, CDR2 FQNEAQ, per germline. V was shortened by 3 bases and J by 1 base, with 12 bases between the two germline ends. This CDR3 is CASSFRSLSQETQYF. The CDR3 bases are TGTGCCAGCAGCTTCAGGTCCCTTAGCCAAGAGACCCAGTACTTC.

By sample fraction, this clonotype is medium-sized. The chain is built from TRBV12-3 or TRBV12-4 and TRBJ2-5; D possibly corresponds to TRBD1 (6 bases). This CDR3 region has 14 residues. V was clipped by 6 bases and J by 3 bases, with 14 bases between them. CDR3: CASSGDTNKETQYF. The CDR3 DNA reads TGTGCCAGCAGCGGGGACACCAATAAAGAGACCCAGTACTTC.

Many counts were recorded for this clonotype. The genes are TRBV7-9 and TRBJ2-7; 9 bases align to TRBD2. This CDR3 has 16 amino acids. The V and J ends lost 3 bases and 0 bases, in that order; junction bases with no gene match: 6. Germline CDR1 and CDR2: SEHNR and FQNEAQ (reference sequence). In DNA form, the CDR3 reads TGTGCCAGCAGCTTTCCGACTAGCGGATCCTCCTACGAGCAGTACTTC. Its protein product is CASSFPTSGSSYEQYF. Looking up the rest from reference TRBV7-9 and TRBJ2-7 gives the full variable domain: DTGVSQNPRHKITKRGQNVTFRCDPISEHNRLYWYRQTLGQGPEFLTYFQNEAQLEKSRLLSDRFSAERPKGSFSTLEIQRTEQGDSAMYLCASSFPTSGSSYEQYFGPGTRLTVT.

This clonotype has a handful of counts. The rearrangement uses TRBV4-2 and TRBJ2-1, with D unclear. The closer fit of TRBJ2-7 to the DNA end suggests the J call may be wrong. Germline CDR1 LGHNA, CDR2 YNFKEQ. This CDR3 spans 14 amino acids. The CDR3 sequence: CASSQDGRTYEQYF. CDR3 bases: TGTGCCAGCAGCCAAGATGGTAGAACCTACGAGCAGTACTTC.

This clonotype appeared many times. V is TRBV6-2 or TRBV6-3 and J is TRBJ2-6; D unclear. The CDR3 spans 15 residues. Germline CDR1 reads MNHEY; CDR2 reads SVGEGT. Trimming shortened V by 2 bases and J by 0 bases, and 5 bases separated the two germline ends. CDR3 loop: CASSYRLSGANVLTF. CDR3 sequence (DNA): TGTGCCAGCAGTTACCGGCTCTCTGGGGCCAACGTCCTGACTTTC.

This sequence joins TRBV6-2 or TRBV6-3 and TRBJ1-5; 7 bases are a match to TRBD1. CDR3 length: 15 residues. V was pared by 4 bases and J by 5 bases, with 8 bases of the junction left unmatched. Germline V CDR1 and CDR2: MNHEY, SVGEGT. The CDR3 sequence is CASSSSTGEDQPQHF. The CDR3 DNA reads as TGTGCCAGCAGTTCCTCTACAGGGGAAGATCAGCCCCAGCATTTT.

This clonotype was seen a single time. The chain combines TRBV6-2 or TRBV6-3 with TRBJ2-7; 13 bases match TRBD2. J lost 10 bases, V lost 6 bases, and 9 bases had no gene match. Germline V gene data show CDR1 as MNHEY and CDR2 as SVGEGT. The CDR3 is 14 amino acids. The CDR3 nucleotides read TGTGCCAGCAGCCGAGGGACTAGCGGGAACGCCCAGTACTTC. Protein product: CASSRGTSGNAQYF.

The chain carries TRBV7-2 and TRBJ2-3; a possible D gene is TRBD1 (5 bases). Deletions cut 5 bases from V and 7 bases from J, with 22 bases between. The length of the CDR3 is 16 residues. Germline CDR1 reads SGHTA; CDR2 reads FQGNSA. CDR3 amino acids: CASSARQLWGKNTQYF. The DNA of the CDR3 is TGTGCCAGCAGCGCACGGCAGCTGTGGGGCAAAAATACGCAGTATTTT.

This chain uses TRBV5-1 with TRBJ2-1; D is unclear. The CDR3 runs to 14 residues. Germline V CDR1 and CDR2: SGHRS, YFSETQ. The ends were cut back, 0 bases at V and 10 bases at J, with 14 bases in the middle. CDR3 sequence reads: CASSLAGNSYEQFF. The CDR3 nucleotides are TGCGCCAGCAGCTTGGCTGGGAATTCCTACGAGCAGTTCTTC.

DNA of the CDR3: TGTGCCAGCAGCGTAGCTTTAGGACTTCAAGAGACCCAGTACTTC. This gives the protein CASSVALGLQETQYF. The V gene is TRBV9, the J gene TRBJ2-5, with D maybe TRBD2 (5 bases). V lost 0 bases and J 2 bases, leaving 11 bases between the germline ends. Germline V gene sequence: CDR1 SGDLS, CDR2 YYNGEE. There are 15 residues in the CDR3.

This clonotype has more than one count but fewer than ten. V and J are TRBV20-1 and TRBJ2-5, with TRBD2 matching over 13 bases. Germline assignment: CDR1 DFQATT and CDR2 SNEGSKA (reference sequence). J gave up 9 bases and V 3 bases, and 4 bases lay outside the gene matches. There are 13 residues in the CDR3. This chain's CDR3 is CSASGLAGVAQYF. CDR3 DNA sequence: TGCAGTGCTAGTGGACTAGCGGGAGTGGCCCAGTACTTC.

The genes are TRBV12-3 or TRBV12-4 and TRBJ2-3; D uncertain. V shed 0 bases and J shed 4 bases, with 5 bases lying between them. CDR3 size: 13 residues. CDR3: CASSLAIPDTQYF. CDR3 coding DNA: TGTGCCAGCAGTTTAGCTATCCCAGATACGCAGTATTTT.

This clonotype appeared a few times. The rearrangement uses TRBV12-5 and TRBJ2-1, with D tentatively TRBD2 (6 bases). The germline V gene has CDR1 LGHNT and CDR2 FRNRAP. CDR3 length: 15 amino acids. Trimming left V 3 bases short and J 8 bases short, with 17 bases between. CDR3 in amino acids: CASGFQMGGIDEQFF. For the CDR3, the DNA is TGTGCTAGTGGTTTCCAAATGGGGGGTATCGATGAGCAGTTCTTC. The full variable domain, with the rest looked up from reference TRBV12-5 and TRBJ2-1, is DARVTQTPRHKVTEMGQEVTMRCQPILGHNTVFWYRQTMMQGLELLAYFRNRAPLDDSGMPKDRFSAEMPDATLATLKIQPSEPRDSAVYFCASGFQMGGIDEQFFGPGTRLTVL.

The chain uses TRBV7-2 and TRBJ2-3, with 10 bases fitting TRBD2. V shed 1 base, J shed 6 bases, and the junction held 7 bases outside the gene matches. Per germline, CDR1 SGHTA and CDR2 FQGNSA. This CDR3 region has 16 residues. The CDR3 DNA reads TGTGCCAGCAGCTTAGATTCCCTAGCGGGGGCCGATACGCAGTATTTT. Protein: CASSLDSLAGADTQYF.

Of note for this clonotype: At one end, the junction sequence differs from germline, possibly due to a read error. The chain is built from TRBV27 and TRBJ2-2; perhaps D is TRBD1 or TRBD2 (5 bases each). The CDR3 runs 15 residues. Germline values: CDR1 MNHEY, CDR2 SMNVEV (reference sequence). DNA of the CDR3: TGTGCCCGGGGTTTATCGGGTGTTAACACCGGGGCGCTGTATTTT. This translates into CARGLSGVNTGALYF.

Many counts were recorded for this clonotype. The CDR3 here is CASRTSGRSYNEQYF. As DNA, the CDR3 is TGTGCCAGCCGGACTAGCGGGAGATCCTACAATGAGCAGTACTTC. The chain joins TRBV7-2 to TRBJ2-1, with TRBD2 matching 13 bases. Judging by the DNA end, TRBJ2-7 fits better; the J call may be wrong. Germline V gene lookup returns CDR1 SGHTA and CDR2 FQGNSA. This CDR3 is 15 amino acids long.

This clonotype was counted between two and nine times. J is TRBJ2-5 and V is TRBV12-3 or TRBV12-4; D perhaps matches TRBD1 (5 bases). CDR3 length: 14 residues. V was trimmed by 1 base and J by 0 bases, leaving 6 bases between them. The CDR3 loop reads CASSLEGYQETQYF. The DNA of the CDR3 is TGTGCCAGCAGTTTAGAGGGGTACCAAGAGACCCAGTACTTC.

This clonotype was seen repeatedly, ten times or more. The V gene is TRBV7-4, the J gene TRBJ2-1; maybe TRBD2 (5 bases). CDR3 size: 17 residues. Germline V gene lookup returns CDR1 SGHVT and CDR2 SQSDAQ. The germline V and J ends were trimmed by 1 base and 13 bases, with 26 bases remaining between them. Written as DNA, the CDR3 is TGTGCCAGCAGCTTAGGGTCGGAGGACCCCTTCCAAGAGACCCAGTTCTTC. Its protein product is CASSLGSEDPFQETQFF.

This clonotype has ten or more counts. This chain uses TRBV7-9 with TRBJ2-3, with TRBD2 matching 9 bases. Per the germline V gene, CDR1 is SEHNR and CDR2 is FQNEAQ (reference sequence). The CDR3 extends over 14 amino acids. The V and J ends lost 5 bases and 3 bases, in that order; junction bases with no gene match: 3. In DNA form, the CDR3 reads TGTGCCAGCAGCCTCCTAGCGGGGACAGATACGCAGTATTTT. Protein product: CASSLLAGTDTQYF.

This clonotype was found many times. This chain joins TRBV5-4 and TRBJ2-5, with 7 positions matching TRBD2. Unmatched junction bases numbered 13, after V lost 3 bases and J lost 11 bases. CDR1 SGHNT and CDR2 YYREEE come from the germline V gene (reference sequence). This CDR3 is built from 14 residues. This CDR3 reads CASSYQTSPAEQYF. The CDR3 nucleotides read TGTGCCAGCAGCTACCAGACTAGCCCGGCTGAGCAGTACTTC.